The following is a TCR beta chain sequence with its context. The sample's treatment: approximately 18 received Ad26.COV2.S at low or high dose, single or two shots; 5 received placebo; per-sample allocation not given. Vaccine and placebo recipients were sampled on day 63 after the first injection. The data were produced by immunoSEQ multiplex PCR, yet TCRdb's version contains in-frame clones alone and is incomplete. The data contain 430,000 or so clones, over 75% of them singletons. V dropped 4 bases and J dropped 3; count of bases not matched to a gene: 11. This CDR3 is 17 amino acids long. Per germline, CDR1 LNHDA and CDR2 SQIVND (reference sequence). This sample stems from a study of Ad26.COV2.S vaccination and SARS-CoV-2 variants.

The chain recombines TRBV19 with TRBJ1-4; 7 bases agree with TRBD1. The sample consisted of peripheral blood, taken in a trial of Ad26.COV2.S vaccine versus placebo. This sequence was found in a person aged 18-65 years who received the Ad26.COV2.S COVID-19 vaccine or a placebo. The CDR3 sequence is CASSTGQHRNSNEKLFF. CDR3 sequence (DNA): TGTGCCAGTAGTACGGGACAGCACCGCAATTCTAATGAAAAACTGTTTTTT.